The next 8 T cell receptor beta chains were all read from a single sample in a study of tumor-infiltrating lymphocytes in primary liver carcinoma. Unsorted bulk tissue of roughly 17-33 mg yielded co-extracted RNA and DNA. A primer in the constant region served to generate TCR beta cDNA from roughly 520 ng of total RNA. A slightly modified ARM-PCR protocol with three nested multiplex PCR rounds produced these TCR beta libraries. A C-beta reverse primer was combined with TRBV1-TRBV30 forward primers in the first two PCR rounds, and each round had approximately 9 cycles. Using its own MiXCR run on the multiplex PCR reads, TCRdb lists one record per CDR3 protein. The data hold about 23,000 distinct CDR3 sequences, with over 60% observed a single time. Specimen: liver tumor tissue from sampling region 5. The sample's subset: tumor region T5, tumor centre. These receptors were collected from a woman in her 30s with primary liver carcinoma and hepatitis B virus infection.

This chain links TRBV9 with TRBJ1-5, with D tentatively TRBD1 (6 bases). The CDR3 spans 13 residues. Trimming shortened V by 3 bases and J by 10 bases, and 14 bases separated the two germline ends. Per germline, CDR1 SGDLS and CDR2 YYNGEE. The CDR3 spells CASSEGVGHPQHF. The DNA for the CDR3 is TGTGCCAGCAGCGAGGGGGTCGGCCACCCCCAGCATTTT. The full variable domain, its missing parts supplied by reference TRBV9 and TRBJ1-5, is DSGVTQTPKHLITATGQRVTLRCSPRSGDLSVYWYQQSLDQGLQFLIQYYNGEERAKGNILERFSAQQFPDLHSELNLSSLELGDSALYFCASSEGVGHPQHFGDGTRLSIL.

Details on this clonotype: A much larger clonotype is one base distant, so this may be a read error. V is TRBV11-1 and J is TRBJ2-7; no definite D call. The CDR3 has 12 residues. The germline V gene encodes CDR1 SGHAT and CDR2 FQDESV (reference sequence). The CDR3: CASSITGYERYF. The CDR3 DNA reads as TGTGCCAGCAGCATCACGGGTTACGAGCGGTACTTC.

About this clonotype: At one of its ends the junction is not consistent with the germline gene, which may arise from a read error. The CDR3 DNA sequence: TGTGCTAGCAGCTCGATACGTAGCGGGAGGTCCGGGGAGTTGTTTTTT. Residues: CASSSIRSGRSGELFF. The chain is built from TRBV11-2 and TRBJ2-2, with TRBD2 matching over 10 bases. CDR3 length equals 16 residues. Germline CDR1 SGHAT, CDR2 FQNNGV.

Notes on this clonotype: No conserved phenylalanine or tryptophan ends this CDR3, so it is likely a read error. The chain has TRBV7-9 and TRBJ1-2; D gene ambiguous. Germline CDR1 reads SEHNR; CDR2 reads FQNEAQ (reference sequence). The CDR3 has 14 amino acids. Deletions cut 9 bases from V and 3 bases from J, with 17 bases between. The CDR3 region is CASSRTVRDYGYTS. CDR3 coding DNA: TGTGCCAGTAGCCGCACGGTCCGAGACTATGGCTACACCTCC.

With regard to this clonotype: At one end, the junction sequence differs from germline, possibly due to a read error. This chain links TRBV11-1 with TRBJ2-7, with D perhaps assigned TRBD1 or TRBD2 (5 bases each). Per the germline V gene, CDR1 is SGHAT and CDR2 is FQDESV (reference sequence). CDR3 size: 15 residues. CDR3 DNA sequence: TGTGCAAGCAGCCCCCGGGACGCCCGTTTCTACGAGCAGTACTTC. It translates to CASSPRDARFYEQYF. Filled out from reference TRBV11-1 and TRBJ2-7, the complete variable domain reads EAEVAQSPRYKITEKSQAVAFWCDPISGHATLYWYRQILGQGPELLVQFQDESVVDDSQLPKDRFSAERLKGVDSTLKIQPAELGDSAMYLCASSPRDARFYEQYFGPGTRLTVT.

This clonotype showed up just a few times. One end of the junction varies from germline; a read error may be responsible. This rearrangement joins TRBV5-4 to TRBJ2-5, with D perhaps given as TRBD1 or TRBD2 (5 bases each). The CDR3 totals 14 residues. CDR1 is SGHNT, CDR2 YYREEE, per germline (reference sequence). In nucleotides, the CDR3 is TGTGCCAGCAGCCGGGGACGGACTCAAGAGACTCAGTACTTC. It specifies CASSRGRTQETQYF.

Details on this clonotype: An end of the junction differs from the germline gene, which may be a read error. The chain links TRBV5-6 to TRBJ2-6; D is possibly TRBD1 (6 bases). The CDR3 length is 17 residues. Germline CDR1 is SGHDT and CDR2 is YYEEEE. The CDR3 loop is CASSQDSSFSGANVPTF. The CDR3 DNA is TGTGCCAGCAGCCAGGACAGCAGCTTCTCCGGGGCCAACGTCCCGACTTTC.

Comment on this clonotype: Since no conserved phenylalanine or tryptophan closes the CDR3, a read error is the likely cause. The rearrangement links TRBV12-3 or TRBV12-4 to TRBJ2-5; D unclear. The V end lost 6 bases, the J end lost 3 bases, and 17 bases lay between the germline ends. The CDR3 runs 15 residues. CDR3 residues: CASSTYPGCKETQYS. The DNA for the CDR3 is TGTGCCAGCAGCACCTACCCCGGGTGCAAAGAGACCCAGTACTCC.